This is a list of T cell receptor beta chains from one sample in a study of T-cell memory formation after mild COVID-19. TCRdb called the 5' RACE reads again in MiXCR, with one record for every CDR3 protein. The table shows about 160,000 distinct CDR3 sequences, with roughly 30% occurring only once. Sequenced input: PBMCs or a T cell subset sorted from them (not recorded which). The receptors originated from an adult woman who had mild COVID-19 (a few samples of this study predate the infection). Cell type and time point are not known. Each CDR3 is given with its conserved first and last residue. Each record gives: D gene, clone size, J gene, V gene, CDR3 protein, CDR3 DNA. The D gene is left open where the match is weak. Clone size is shown for a subset of rows, as once, few, many or a class of expanded clone.

- few TRBJ2-2 TRBV5-1 CATQTGSNTGELFF TGCGCCACCCAAACGGGGAGTAACACCGGGGAGCTGTTTTTT
TRBD2 - TRBJ2-7 TRBV6-1 CASSEGGAYEQYF TGTGCCAGCAGTGAGGGGGGGGCCTACGAGCAGTACTTC
- - TRBJ1-2 TRBV5-4 CASSLGQPNYGYTF TGTGCCAGCAGCTTGGGACAGCCTAACTATGGCTACACCTTC
- few TRBJ1-4 TRBV5-1 CASSPSASAVEKLFF TGCGCCAGCTCTCCGTCGGCTTCGGCAGTAGAAAAACTGTTTTTT
- - TRBJ2-2 TRBV25-1 CASRGDTNRGTGELFF TGTGCCAGCAGAGGGGACACCAACCGGGGCACCGGGGAGCTGTTTTTT
- - TRBJ1-1 TRBV6-5 CASSSTGPGEAFF TGTGCCAGCAGTTCAACAGGGCCCGGGGAAGCTTTCTTT
- few TRBJ1-1 TRBV20-1 CSARAGAMNTEAFF TGCAGTGCTAGGGCGGGGGCCATGAACACTGAAGCTTTCTTT
- few TRBJ2-7 TRBV3-1 CASSHRGTSDYEQYF TGTGCCAGCAGCCATCGAGGGACGTCTGACTACGAGCAGTACTTC
TRBD2 - TRBJ2-7 TRBV6-5 CASSFGTSGSEQYF TGTGCCAGCAGTTTTGGGACTAGCGGGAGCGAGCAGTACTTC
- few TRBJ2-3 TRBV29-1 CSVEGLGSTDTQYF TGCAGCGTTGAGGGTTTGGGTAGTACAGATACGCAGTATTTT
TRBD1 few TRBJ2-7 TRBV2 CASSEARGNYEQYF TGTGCCAGCAGTGAAGCCAGGGGGAACTACGAGCAGTACTTC
- - TRBJ2-1 TRBV4-2 CASSQDARGSANLGNEQFF TGTGCCAGCAGCCAAGATGCGCGGGGATCTGCAAATCTTGGGAATGAGCAGTTCTTC
TRBD1 - TRBJ2-1 TRBV7-8 CASSLVGGASPKQFF TGTGCCAGCAGCTTAGTAGGGGGCGCCTCTCCGAAGCAGTTCTTC
- - TRBJ2-5 TRBV7-6 CASSLYRGEETQYF TGTGCCAGCAGCTTATACCGCGGGGAAGAGACCCAGTACTTC
TRBD1 once TRBJ1-1 TRBV11-2 CASSYRDRGFLKTEAFF TGTGCCAGCAGCTACCGGGACAGGGGGTTCCTGAAAACTGAAGCTTTCTTT
- few TRBJ1-4 TRBV15 CATSRAGAGDEKLFF TGTGCCACCAGCAGAGCCGGGGCAGGGGATGAAAAACTGTTTTTT
- - TRBJ2-2 TRBV18 CASSPPKTGGTGELFF TGTGCCAGCTCACCTCCGAAGACAGGCGGAACCGGGGAGCTGTTTTTT
TRBD1 - TRBJ2-1 TRBV29-1 CSFWTGSYNEQFF TGCAGCTTTTGGACAGGGTCGTACAATGAGCAGTTCTTC
- - TRBJ2-2 TRBV12-3/TRBV12-4 CATRGAGELFF TGTGCTACTCGGGGAGCCGGGGAGCTGTTTTTT
- - TRBJ2-7 TRBV5-1 CASNRDQRAYEQYF TGCGCCAGCAACCGGGACCAAAGGGCCTACGAGCAGTACTTC
- few TRBJ1-1 TRBV7-9 CASSYGTPEAFF TGTGCCAGCAGCTACGGGACACCCGAAGCTTTCTTT
- - TRBJ2-5 TRBV27 CASSWTRSQETQYF TGTGCCAGCAGTTGGACACGTTCACAAGAGACCCAGTACTTC
- once TRBJ2-2 TRBV7-9 CASSATVVRTGELFF TGTGCCAGCAGCGCGACCGTGGTGAGGACCGGGGAGCTGTTTTTT
TRBD1 many TRBJ2-7 TRBV6-2/TRBV6-3 CASTSDRRYEQYF TGTGCCAGCACGTCGGACAGGCGGTACGAGCAGTACTTC
TRBD1 - TRBJ2-1 TRBV29-1 CSVEGRQGRYNEQFF TGCAGCGTTGAAGGTCGACAGGGGAGGTACAATGAGCAGTTCTTC
TRBD1 - TRBJ2-3 TRBV29-1 CSVELGDSYTDTQYF TGCAGCGTTGAATTAGGGGACAGTTACACAGATACGCAGTATTTT
- few TRBJ1-1 TRBV20-1 CSARVPENTEAFF TGCAGTGCTAGAGTCCCAGAGAACACTGAAGCTTTCTTT
- many TRBJ2-2 TRBV27 CASSLQGTGELFF TGTGCCAGCAGTTTACAGGGGACCGGGGAGCTGTTTTTT
- few TRBJ2-5 TRBV29-1 CSVDSRTETQYF TGCAGCGTTGATAGTCGCACGGAGACCCAGTACTTC
TRBD1 - TRBJ2-7 TRBV7-9 CASSSPKQGPHYEQYF TGTGCCAGCAGCTCACCAAAACAGGGGCCCCACTACGAGCAGTACTTC
TRBD1 - TRBJ1-2 TRBV20-1 CSAWTGEGYTF TGCAGTGCCTGGACAGGGGAAGGCTACACCTTC
- few TRBJ1-2 TRBV5-1 CASRSGFPSFGYTF TGCGCCAGCCGATCCGGATTTCCGAGTTTTGGCTACACCTTC
- - TRBJ2-2 TRBV12-3/TRBV12-4 CASSLVLAGELFF TGTGCCAGCAGTTTAGTTCTAGCCGGGGAGCTGTTTTTT
- - TRBJ1-1 TRBV19 CASSIDPGSNTEAFF TGTGCCAGTAGTATAGATCCTGGCTCGAACACTGAAGCTTTCTTT
TRBD1 - TRBJ2-7 TRBV5-4 CASSPGTGVAYEQYF TGTGCCAGCAGTCCTGGGACAGGGGTGGCCTACGAGCAGTACTTC
TRBD2 - TRBJ2-7 TRBV4-3 CASSQEVGGGPYEQYF TGCGCCAGCAGCCAAGAGGTCGGGGGGGGACCCTACGAGCAGTACTTC
- - TRBJ2-1 TRBV6-2/TRBV6-3 CASSWTGPNNEQFF TGTGCCAGCAGTTGGACGGGACCCAACAATGAGCAGTTCTTC
- - TRBJ2-1 TRBV6-5 CASSSGRGQFF TGTGCCAGCAGCTCCGGACGGGGGCAGTTCTTC
- - TRBJ2-1 TRBV18 CASSPLGALEQFF TGTGCCAGCTCACCATTAGGGGCCCTCGAGCAGTTCTTC
- - TRBJ2-5 TRBV5-5 CASGLGSGETKYF TGTGCCAGCGGTCTGGGGAGTGGGGAGACCAAGTACTTC
TRBD2 many TRBJ2-3 TRBV4-2 CASSQENPGLAGGYTDTQYF TGTGCCAGCAGCCAAGAGAATCCGGGACTAGCGGGAGGATACACAGATACGCAGTATTTT
- - TRBJ1-1 TRBV20-1 CSARRAAVNTEAFF TGCAGTGCTAGAAGGGCGGCAGTTAACACTGAAGCTTTCTTT
- few TRBJ1-1 TRBV30 CAWISGRDTEAFF TGTGCCTGGATCTCCGGGAGGGACACTGAAGCTTTCTTT
- - TRBJ2-1 TRBV3-1 CASSQEMSLGDEQFF TGTGCCAGCAGCCAAGAGATGTCCTTGGGGGATGAGCAGTTCTTC
- few TRBJ2-4 TRBV11-2 CASSLQGGMDIQYF TGTGCCAGCAGCTTACAGGGGGGGATGGACATTCAGTACTTC
- - TRBJ2-7 TRBV6-5 CASSYGGVGPYEQYF TGTGCCAGCAGTTACGGGGGCGTGGGACCCTACGAGCAGTACTTC
TRBD2 few TRBJ2-5 TRBV11-2 CASSLVGLGKGETQYF TGTGCCAGCAGCTTAGTTGGACTAGGCAAGGGAGAGACCCAGTACTTC
- - TRBJ1-1 TRBV5-1 CASSSSGTGNTEAFF TGCGCCAGCAGCTCTTCAGGGACGGGAAACACTGAAGCTTTCTTT
TRBD2 - TRBJ2-5 TRBV5-1 CASSLTASGSQETQYF TGCGCCAGCAGCTTAACAGCTAGCGGGAGTCAAGAGACCCAGTACTTC
- - TRBJ2-7 TRBV5-5 CASSFLGQIYEQYF TGTGCCAGCAGCTTCCTAGGACAGATCTACGAGCAGTACTTC